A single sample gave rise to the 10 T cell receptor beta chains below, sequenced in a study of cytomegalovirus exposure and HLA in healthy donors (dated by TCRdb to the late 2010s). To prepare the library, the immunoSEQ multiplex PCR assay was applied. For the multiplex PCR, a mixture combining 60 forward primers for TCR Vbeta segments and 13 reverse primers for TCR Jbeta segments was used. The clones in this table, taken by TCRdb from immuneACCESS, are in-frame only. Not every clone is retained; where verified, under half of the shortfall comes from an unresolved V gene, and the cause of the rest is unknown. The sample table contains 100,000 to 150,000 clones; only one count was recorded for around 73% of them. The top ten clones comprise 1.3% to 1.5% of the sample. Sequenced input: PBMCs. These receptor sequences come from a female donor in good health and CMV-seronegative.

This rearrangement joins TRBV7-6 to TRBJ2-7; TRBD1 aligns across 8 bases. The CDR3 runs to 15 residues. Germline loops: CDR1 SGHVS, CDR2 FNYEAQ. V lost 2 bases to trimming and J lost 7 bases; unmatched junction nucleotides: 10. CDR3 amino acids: CASSLWETGVEEQYF. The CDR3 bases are TGTGCCAGCAGCTTATGGGAGACAGGGGTCGAGGAGCAGTACTTC.

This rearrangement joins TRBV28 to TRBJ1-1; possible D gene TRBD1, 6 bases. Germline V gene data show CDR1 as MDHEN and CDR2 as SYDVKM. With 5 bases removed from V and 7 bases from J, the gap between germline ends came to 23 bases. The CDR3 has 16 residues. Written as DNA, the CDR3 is TGTGCCAGCAGTCCCCCCGCCGGACAGAACTTATTTGAAGCTTTCTTT. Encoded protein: CASSPPAGQNLFEAFF.

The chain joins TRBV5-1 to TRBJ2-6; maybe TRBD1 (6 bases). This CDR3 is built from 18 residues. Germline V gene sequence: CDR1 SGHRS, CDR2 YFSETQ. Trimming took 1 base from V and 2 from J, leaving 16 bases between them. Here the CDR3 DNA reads TGCGCCAGCAGCTTGCGTTACAGGGAGACCCCTGGGGCCAACGTCCTGACTTTC. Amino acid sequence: CASSLRYRETPGANVLTF.

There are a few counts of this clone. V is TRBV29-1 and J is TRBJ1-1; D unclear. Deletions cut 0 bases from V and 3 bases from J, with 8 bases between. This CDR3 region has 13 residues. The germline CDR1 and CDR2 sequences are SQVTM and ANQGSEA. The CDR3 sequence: CSVEDLADTEAFF. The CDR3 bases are TGCAGCGTTGAAGACCTGGCCGACACTGAAGCTTTCTTT.

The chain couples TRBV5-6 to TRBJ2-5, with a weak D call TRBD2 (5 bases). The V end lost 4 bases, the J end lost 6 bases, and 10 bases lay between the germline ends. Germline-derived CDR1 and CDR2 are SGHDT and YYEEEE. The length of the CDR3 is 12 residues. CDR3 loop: CASSEGVKTQYF. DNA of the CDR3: TGTGCCAGCAGCGAGGGCGTAAAGACCCAGTACTTC.

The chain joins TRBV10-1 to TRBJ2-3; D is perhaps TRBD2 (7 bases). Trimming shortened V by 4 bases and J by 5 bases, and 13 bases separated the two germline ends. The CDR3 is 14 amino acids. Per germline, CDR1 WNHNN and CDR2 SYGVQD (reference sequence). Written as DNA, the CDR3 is TGCGCCAGCAGTGCCCAGCGGGACATAGATACGCAGTATTTT. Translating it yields CASSAQRDIDTQYF.

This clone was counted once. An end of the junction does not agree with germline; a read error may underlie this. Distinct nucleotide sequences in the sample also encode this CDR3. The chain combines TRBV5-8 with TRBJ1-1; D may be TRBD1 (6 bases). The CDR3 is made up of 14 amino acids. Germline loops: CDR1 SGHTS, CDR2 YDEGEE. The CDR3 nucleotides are TGTGCCAGCAGCTTGGGAGGACAGAACACTGAGGCTTTCTTT. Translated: CASSLGGQNTEAFF.

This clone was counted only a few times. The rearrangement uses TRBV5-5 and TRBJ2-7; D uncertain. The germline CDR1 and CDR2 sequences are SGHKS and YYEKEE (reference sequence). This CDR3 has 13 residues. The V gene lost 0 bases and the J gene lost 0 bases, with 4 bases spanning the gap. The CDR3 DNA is TGTGCCAGCAGCTTGGGGAGCTCCTACGAGCAGTACTTC. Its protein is CASSLGSSYEQYF.

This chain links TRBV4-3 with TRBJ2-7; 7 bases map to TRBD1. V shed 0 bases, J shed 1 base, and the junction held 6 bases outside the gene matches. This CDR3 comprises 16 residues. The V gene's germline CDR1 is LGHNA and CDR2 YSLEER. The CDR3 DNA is TGCGCCAGCAGCCAAGATCTAGGGGGCGCTTCCTACGAGCAGTACTTC. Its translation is CASSQDLGGASYEQYF.

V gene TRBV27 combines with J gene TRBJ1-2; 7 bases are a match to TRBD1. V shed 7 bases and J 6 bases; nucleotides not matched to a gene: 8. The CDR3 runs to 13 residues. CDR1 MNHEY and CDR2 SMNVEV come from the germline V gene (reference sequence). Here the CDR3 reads CASTKQGTHGYTF. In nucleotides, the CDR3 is TGTGCCAGCACCAAACAGGGGACCCATGGCTACACCTTC.